The 25 T cell receptor beta chains reported below all come from one sample, sequenced in a study of blood T cell repertoires in COVID-19. The assay was immunoSEQ multiplex PCR, and TCRdb's table has in-frame clones only and misses some. The top ten hold around 1.3% of the sample, which has 200,000 to 250,000 clones, 75% to 85% seen once. The sequenced material came from peripheral blood. The receptors originated from a woman aged 25 to 45 with COVID-19, enrolled during active disease.

This clone was found once. The rearrangement uses TRBV3-1 (or the pseudogene TRBV3-2) and TRBJ2-1; D is perhaps TRBD2 (7 bases). V dropped 0 bases and J dropped 5 bases, with 11 bases sitting between them. The CDR3 spans 15 residues. Germline V gives CDR1 LGHDT, CDR2 YNNKEL (reference sequence). The CDR3 here is CASSQEGGGNNEQFF. For the CDR3, the DNA is TGTGCCAGCAGCCAAGAAGGGGGGGGAAACAATGAGCAGTTCTTC.

The chain employs TRBV27 and TRBJ2-3, with 10 bases matching TRBD2. The germline V gene encodes CDR1 MNHEY and CDR2 SMNVEV (reference sequence). V was clipped by 6 bases and J by 4 bases; unmatched bases: 13. The CDR3 is 17 amino acids. For the CDR3, the DNA is TGTGCCAGCAGAGACTACGGGGCTAGCGGGAGCGCAGATACGCAGTATTTT. Amino acid sequence: CASRDYGASGSADTQYF.

The gene calls are TRBV30 and TRBJ2-1; 7 bases are a match to TRBD2. This CDR3 spans 16 amino acids. Germline values: CDR1 GTSNPN, CDR2 SVGIG (reference sequence). V lost 1 base to trimming and J lost 1 base; unmatched junction nucleotides: 7. In DNA form, the CDR3 reads TGTGCCTGGAGTGACCTGGCTAGCGGATCCTACAATGAGCAGTTCTTC. It translates to CAWSDLASGSYNEQFF. Based on the CDR3 plus reference TRBV30 and TRBJ2-1, the full variable domain is SQTIHQWPATLVQPVGSPLSLECTVEGTSNPNLYWYRQAAGRGLQLLFYSVGIGQISSEVPQNLSASRPQDRQFILSSKKLLLSDSGFYLCAWSDLASGSYNEQFFGPGTRLTVL.

The chain uses TRBV5-1 and TRBJ1-4; 7 bases fit TRBD1. The CDR3 length is 17 residues. V was clipped by 0 bases and J by 4 bases; unmatched bases: 9. Germline V CDR1 and CDR2: SGHRS, YFSETQ. The CDR3 spells CASSLEARPGGNEKLFF. DNA for the CDR3: TGCGCCAGCAGCTTGGAAGCAAGGCCAGGGGGTAATGAAAAACTGTTTTTT.

This clone was detected a few times. The chain couples TRBV19 to TRBJ1-1; tentative D call: TRBD1 (5 bases). Germline V gene lookup returns CDR1 LNHDA and CDR2 SQIVND (reference sequence). This CDR3 is 11 amino acids long. The V end was cut by 9 bases, the J end by 3 bases, with 8 bases between. CDR3 region: CASDRHTEAFF. DNA for the CDR3: TGTGCCAGCGACAGACACACTGAAGCTTTCTTT.

The V call is TRBV18, the J call TRBJ1-4, with 8 bases lining up with TRBD1. V shed 5 bases and J 7 bases; nucleotides not matched to a gene: 9. The CDR3 runs 15 residues. The germline gives CDR1 KGHSH, CDR2 LQKENI. CDR3 coding DNA: TGTGCCAGCTCAAATCTTGGACAGGGTTCTGAAAAACTGTTTTTT. The encoded protein is CASSNLGQGSEKLFF.

The rearrangement links TRBV11-2 to TRBJ2-2, with D possibly TRBD2 on 5 matching bases. The CDR3 spans 17 residues. Germline CDR1 SGHAT, CDR2 FQNNGV. The V and J ends lost 1 base and 3 bases respectively, with 15 bases between them. CDR3 coding DNA: TGTGCCAGCAGCTTAGCACGGGGTTTTAGAGACACCGGGGAGCTGTTTTTT. The encoded protein is CASSLARGFRDTGELFF.

The rearrangement joins TRBV6-2 or TRBV6-3 to TRBJ1-5; 10 bases agree with TRBD1. Looked up from germline, CDR1 is MNHEY and CDR2 is SVGEGT. Trimming removed 6 bases from V and 4 bases from J; junction bases left unmatched: 6. CDR3 size: 15 residues. CDR3 DNA sequence: TGTGCCAGCAGCTCGACAGGGGGCTTAAATCAGCCCCAGCATTTT. This encodes CASSSTGGLNQPQHF.

This chain uses TRBV27 with TRBJ2-1; TRBD2 is a possible D gene (6 bases). Germline CDR1 MNHEY, CDR2 SMNVEV (reference sequence). The CDR3 loop spans 14 amino acids. V dropped 0 bases and J dropped 6 bases, with 9 bases sitting between them. The CDR3 region is CASSLSPGGNEQFF. The CDR3 DNA reads as TGTGCCAGCAGTTTATCGCCCGGGGGCAATGAGCAGTTCTTC.

V usage is TRBV30 and J usage is TRBJ2-7; 12 bases match TRBD2. CDR3 size: 14 residues. Germline V gene sequence: CDR1 GTSNPN, CDR2 SVGIG (reference sequence). J gave up 4 bases and V 3 bases, and 4 bases lay outside the gene matches. This chain's CDR3 is CAWRALAGGYEQYF. The CDR3 nucleotides are TGTGCCTGGAGAGCCCTAGCGGGAGGGTACGAGCAGTACTTC.

This CDR3 reads CASSFSDINTEAFF. In nucleotides, the CDR3 is TGTGCCAGCAGCTTCTCGGACATAAACACTGAAGCTTTCTTT. The rearrangement links TRBV7-8 to TRBJ1-1, with D perhaps TRBD1 (5 bases). CDR1 is SGHVS and CDR2 is FQNEAQ in the germline V gene. The V and J ends lost 3 bases and 2 bases respectively, with 10 bases between them. The CDR3 runs to 14 residues.

V is TRBV27 and J is TRBJ1-4, with TRBD1 matching 9 bases. V lost 3 bases and J lost 8; bases outside the gene matches: 10. The V gene's germline CDR1 is MNHEY and CDR2 SMNVEV (reference sequence). The CDR3 extends over 16 amino acids. The CDR3 DNA reads TGTGCCAGCAGTTTGGGTTTCGGGACAGGGAGGGAAAAACTGTTTTTT. It is translated as CASSLGFGTGREKLFF.

The sample holds one count of this clone. The V and J genes are TRBV10-1 and TRBJ2-1, with D maybe TRBD1 (5 bases). This CDR3 has 16 residues. Per the germline V gene, CDR1 is WNHNN and CDR2 is SYGVQD (reference sequence). Trimming left V 0 bases short and J 6 bases short, with 15 bases between. CDR3 nucleotides: TGCGCCAGCAGTGAGTCCCAGGGAATCGAACTCAATGAGCAGTTCTTC. It translates to CASSESQGIELNEQFF.

The chain combines TRBV4-3 with TRBJ1-6; 7 bases fit TRBD1. CDR1 is LGHNA, CDR2 YSLEER, per germline. This CDR3 region has 20 residues. Unmatched junction bases numbered 11, after V lost 0 bases and J lost 0 bases. Here the CDR3 DNA reads TGCGCCAGCAGCCAAGAAGGGGGCAGGTTGATTAGCTCCTATAATTCACCCCTCCACTTT. Protein sequence: CASSQEGGRLISSYNSPLHF.

This clone appeared a few times. J is TRBJ2-5 and V is TRBV7-7; 8 positions agree with TRBD2. Per the germline V gene, CDR1 is SSHAT and CDR2 is FNYEAQ (reference sequence). The CDR3 totals 15 residues. V was clipped by 8 bases and J by 7 bases; unmatched bases: 15. CDR3 DNA: TGTGCCAGCTCCGGGACTAGGACCCCCGGGGGGACCCAGTACTTC. Protein: CASSGTRTPGGTQYF.

A note on this clone: One junction end does not reproduce the germline sequence, and a read error may be involved. The V and J genes are TRBV6-5 and TRBJ2-3; perhaps TRBD1 as D (6 bases). The CDR3 extends over 16 amino acids. Germline V gene lookup returns CDR1 MNHEY and CDR2 SVGAGI. CDR3 protein: CASRYLTGTLADTQYF. CDR3 DNA sequence: TGTGCCAGCAGATACTTAACCGGGACATTGGCAGATACGCAGTATTTT.

V gene TRBV7-9 combines with J gene TRBJ2-3, with TRBD2 identical over 14 bases. Trimming cost V 5 bases and J 7 bases; bases outside gene matches: 8. The germline V gene has CDR1 SEHNR and CDR2 FQNEAQ (reference sequence). The CDR3 covers 16 residues. The CDR3 coding sequence is TGTGCCAGCAGCCCGAGGGGACTAGCGGGGGCGTATACGCAGTATTTT. As protein: CASSPRGLAGAYTQYF.

The V call is TRBV5-1, the J call TRBJ1-1; 8 bases align to TRBD1. The CDR3 loop spans 15 amino acids. CDR1 and CDR2 from the germline V gene are SGHRS and YFSETQ. V was pared by 5 bases and J by 2 bases, with 8 bases of the junction left unmatched. In DNA, the CDR3 is TGCGCCAGCAGGCCGGGGACAGGTTATAACACTGAAGCTTTCTTT. It yields the protein CASRPGTGYNTEAFF.

CDR3 sequence reads: CASSLDGTAQETQYF. Written as DNA, the CDR3 is TGTGCCAGCAGCTTAGACGGGACAGCCCAAGAGACCCAGTACTTC. This rearrangement joins TRBV7-6 to TRBJ2-5; 7 nucleotides line up with TRBD1. The CDR3 loop spans 15 amino acids. CDR1 and CDR2 from the germline V gene are SGHVS and FNYEAQ. The V gene end was trimmed by 1 base and the J gene end by 1 base; junction bases not matched to a gene: 3.

V is TRBV2 and J is TRBJ1-1; 7 bases line up with TRBD1. Germline V CDR1 and CDR2: SNHLY, FYNNEI. V was pared by 5 bases and J by 4 bases, with 7 bases of the junction left unmatched. The CDR3 runs to 14 residues. CDR3 DNA sequence: TGTGCCAGCAGTAGGACAGGCGGGACCACTGAAGCTTTCTTT. Its protein product is CASSRTGGTTEAFF.

V gene TRBV9 combines with J gene TRBJ1-5, with D unclear. CDR1 and CDR2 from the germline V gene are SGDLS and YYNGEE. V was cut by 0 bases and J by 3 bases, with 4 bases left in between. The CDR3 contains 13 residues. The CDR3 DNA follows: TGTGCCAGCAGCGTAGCGGTCAATCAGCCCCAGCATTTT. Amino acid sequence: CASSVAVNQPQHF.

This clone occurred once. The rearrangement links TRBV19 to TRBJ1-1, with a weak D call TRBD1 (6 bases). V lost 3 bases, J lost 0 bases, and 14 bases lay in between. The CDR3 extends over 16 amino acids. CDR1 is LNHDA, CDR2 SQIVND, per germline (reference sequence). This CDR3 reads CASSIITGSMNTEAFF. In DNA form, the CDR3 reads TGTGCCAGTAGTATTATAACAGGGAGCATGAACACTGAAGCTTTCTTT.

The V gene is TRBV5-4, the J gene TRBJ2-3; TRBD2 might be the D (6 bases). Germline assignment: CDR1 SGHNT and CDR2 YYREEE (reference sequence). CDR3 length: 13 residues. The ends were cut back, 0 bases at V and 5 bases at J, with 7 bases in the middle. This CDR3 is CASSLETRDTQYF. The CDR3 DNA sequence: TGTGCCAGCAGCTTGGAGACTAGAGATACGCAGTATTTT. Looking up the rest from reference TRBV5-4 and TRBJ2-3 gives the full variable domain: ETGVTQSPTHLIKTRGQQVTLRCSSQSGHNTVSWYQQALGQGPQFIFQYYREEENGRGNFPPRFSGLQFPNYSSELNVNALELDDSALYLCASSLETRDTQYFGPGTRLTVL.

V gene TRBV20-1 combines with J gene TRBJ1-2, with D hard to call. Germline-derived CDR1 and CDR2 are DFQATT and SNEGSKA (reference sequence). Trimming removed 6 bases from V and 4 bases from J, with 9 bases in between. This CDR3 spans 11 amino acids. This CDR3 is CSAASRYGYTF. The CDR3 region has the DNA TGCAGTGCCGCGTCCCGCTATGGCTACACCTTC.

To note about this clone: Other nucleotide sequences in the sample specify the same CDR3. The chain carries TRBV27 and TRBJ2-7; TRBD2 is a possible D gene (6 bases). Per the germline V gene, CDR1 is MNHEY and CDR2 is SMNVEV (reference sequence). The ends were cut back, 2 bases at V and 4 bases at J, with 6 bases in the middle. The CDR3 extends over 12 amino acids. CDR3 loop: CASSLSGYEQYF. Here the CDR3 DNA reads TGTGCCAGCAGTTTAAGCGGGTACGAGCAGTACTTC.